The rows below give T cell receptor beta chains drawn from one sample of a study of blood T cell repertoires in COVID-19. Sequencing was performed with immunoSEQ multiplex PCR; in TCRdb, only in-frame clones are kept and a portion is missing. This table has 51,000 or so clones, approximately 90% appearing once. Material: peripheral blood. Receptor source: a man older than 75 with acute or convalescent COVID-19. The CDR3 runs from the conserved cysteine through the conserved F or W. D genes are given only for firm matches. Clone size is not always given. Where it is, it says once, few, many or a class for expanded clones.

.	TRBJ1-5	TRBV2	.	CASSEDRAQPQHF	TGTGCCAGCAGTGAAGACAGGGCCCAGCCCCAGCATTTT
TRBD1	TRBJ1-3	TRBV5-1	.	CASSSDRVSGNTIYF	TGCGCCAGCAGCTCAGACAGGGTCTCTGGAAACACCATATATTTT
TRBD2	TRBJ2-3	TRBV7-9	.	CASTASGGADTQYF	TGTGCCAGCACCGCTAGCGGGGGGGCAGATACGCAGTATTTT
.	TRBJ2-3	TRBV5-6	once	CASSLPARDLLSTDTQYF	TGTGCCAGCAGCTTGCCCGCCCGGGACTTACTTAGCACAGATACGCAGTATTTT
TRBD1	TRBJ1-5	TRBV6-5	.	CASRSGGNSNQPQHF	TGTGCCAGCAGGTCAGGGGGCAATAGCAATCAGCCCCAGCATTTT
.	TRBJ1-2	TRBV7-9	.	CASSPTDRNYGYTF	TGTGCCAGCAGCCCCACGGACAGAAACTATGGCTACACCTTC
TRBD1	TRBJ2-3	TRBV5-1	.	CASSSRPGGADTQYF	TGCGCCAGCAGCTCCAGACCAGGGGGTGCAGATACGCAGTATTTT
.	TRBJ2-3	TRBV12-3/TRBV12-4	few	CASTRDLQDTQYF	TGTGCCAGCACCAGGGACTTGCAAGATACGCAGTATTTT
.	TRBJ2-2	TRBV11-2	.	CASSERAGITGELFF	TGTGCCAGCAGCGAGAGGGCAGGAATCACCGGGGAGCTGTTTTTT
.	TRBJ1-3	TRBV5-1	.	CASSLTVSSGNTIYF	TGCGCCAGCAGCTTGACGGTAAGCTCTGGAAACACCATATATTTT
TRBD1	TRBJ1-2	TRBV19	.	CASSQGRQGVYTF	TGTGCCAGTAGCCAAGGCCGACAGGGAGTCTACACCTTC
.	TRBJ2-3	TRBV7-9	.	CASSLAGVSDTQYF	TGTGCCAGCAGCTTAGCAGGGGTGAGCGATACGCAGTATTTT
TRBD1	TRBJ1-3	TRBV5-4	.	CASSPGQAHSGNTIYF	TGTGCCAGCAGCCCAGGACAGGCTCACTCTGGAAACACCATATATTTT
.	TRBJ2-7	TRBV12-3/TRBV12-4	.	CASSFSYEQYF	TGTGCCAGCAGTTTCAGCTACGAGCAGTACTTC
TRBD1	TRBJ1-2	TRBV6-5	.	CASSFGDRANGYTF	TGTGCCAGCTCCTTCGGGGACAGGGCAAATGGCTACACCTTC
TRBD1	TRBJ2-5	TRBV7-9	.	CASGPDREETQYF	TGTGCCAGCGGCCCGGACAGGGAAGAGACCCAGTACTTC
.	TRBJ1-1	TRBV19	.	CASTDRNTEAFF	TGTGCCAGTACGGACAGAAACACTGAAGCTTTCTTT
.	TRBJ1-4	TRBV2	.	CASGLEGGKLFF	TGTGCCAGCGGATTAGAAGGGGGAAAACTGTTTTTT
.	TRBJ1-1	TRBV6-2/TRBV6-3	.	CASSLRQTEAFF	TGTGCCAGCAGCCTTCGACAGACTGAAGCTTTCTTT
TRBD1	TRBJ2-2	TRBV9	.	CASSTQTGSGELFF	TGTGCCAGCAGCACCCAGACAGGGTCAGGGGAGCTGTTTTTT
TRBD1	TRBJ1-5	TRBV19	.	CASSTTGGAGQPQHF	TGTGCCAGTAGTACCACAGGGGGCGCAGGGCAGCCCCAGCATTTT
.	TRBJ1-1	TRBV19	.	CASSIGGIGTEAFF	TGTGCCAGTAGTATTGGGGGCATTGGCACTGAAGCTTTCTTT
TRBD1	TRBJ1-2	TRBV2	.	CASSGDRAPNYGYTF	TGTGCCAGCAGTGGGGACAGGGCCCCTAACTATGGCTACACCTTC
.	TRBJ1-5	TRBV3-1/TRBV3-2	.	CASSQDREQPQHF	TGTGCCAGCAGCCAAGATCGAGAACAGCCCCAGCATTTT
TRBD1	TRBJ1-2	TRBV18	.	CASSHTATGTGDFYGYTF	TGTGCCAGCTCACACACGGCGACCGGGACAGGGGATTTCTATGGCTACACCTTC
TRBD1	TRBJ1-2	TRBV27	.	CASRRQGGKYGYTF	TGTGCCAGCAGGCGACAGGGGGGGAAGTATGGCTACACCTTC
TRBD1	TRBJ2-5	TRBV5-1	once	CASSLGRQGGQETQYF	TGCGCCAGCAGCTTGGGAAGACAGGGGGGCCAAGAGACCCAGTACTTC
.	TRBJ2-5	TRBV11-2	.	CASSPGNRETQYF	TGTGCCAGCAGCCCGGGGAACCGGGAGACCCAGTACTTC
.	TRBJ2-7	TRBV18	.	CASSPTNRFYEQYF	TGTGCCAGCTCACCGACTAATAGGTTCTACGAGCAGTACTTC
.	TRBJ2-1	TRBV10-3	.	CAISESTRLVNEQFF	TGTGCCATCAGTGAGTCAACTAGATTAGTCAATGAGCAGTTCTTC
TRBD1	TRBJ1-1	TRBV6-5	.	CASSRGQGHAEAFF	TGTGCCAGCAGTAGGGGACAGGGGCACGCTGAAGCTTTCTTT
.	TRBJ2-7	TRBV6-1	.	CASSEEGPTYEQYF	TGTGCCAGCAGTGAAGAGGGGCCCACCTACGAGCAGTACTTC
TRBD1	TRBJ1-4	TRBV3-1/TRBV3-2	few	CASSQEFGTGVEKLFF	TGTGCCAGCAGCCAAGAGTTTGGGACAGGGGTTGAAAAACTGTTTTTT
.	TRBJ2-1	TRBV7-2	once	CASSLPDWYNEQFF	TGTGCCAGCAGCTTACCCGACTGGTACAATGAGCAGTTCTTC
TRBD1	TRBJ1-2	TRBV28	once	CASSHGGGQGSYGYTF	TGTGCCAGCAGTCACGGGGGGGGACAGGGCTCCTATGGCTACACCTTC
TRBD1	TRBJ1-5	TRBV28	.	CASNRPGQGFQPQHF	TGTGCCAGCAACCGTCCGGGACAGGGTTTTCAGCCCCAGCATTTT
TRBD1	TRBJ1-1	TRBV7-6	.	CASSTDREAPRIF	TGTGCCAGCAGCACCGACAGGGAGGCCCCGAGGATCTTT